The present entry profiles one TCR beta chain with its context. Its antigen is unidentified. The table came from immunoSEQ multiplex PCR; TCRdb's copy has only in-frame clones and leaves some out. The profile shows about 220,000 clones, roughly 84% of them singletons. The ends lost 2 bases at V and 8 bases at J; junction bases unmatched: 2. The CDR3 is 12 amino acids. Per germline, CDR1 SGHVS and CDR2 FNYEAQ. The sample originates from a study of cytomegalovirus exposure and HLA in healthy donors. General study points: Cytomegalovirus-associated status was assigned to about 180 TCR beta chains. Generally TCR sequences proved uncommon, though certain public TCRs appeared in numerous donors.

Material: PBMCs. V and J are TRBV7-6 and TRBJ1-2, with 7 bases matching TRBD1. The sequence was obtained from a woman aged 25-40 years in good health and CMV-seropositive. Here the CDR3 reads CASSLRTGGYTF. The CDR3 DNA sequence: TGTGCCAGCAGCTTACGGACAGGCGGCTACACCTTC.